The 17 T cell receptor beta chains presented below share a single source sample, sequenced in a study of T-cell memory formation after mild COVID-19. TCRdb reanalysed the 5' RACE reads using MiXCR and keeps one entry per CDR3 protein. The top ten clones hold 21% of a sample with 250,000 to 400,000 distinct CDR3 sequences, roughly an eighth of them seen once. The sequencing input was PBMCs or a T cell subset sorted from them (not recorded which). Receptor source: a man aged 18 to 29 who had mild COVID-19 (a few samples of this study predate the infection). Cell type and time point are not known.

This clonotype was counted only a few times. V is TRBV5-1 and J is TRBJ2-7; D might be TRBD1 (6 bases). Trimming stripped 3 bases from V and 0 bases from J, with 13 bases between. This CDR3 has 15 amino acids. The germline CDR1 and CDR2 sequences are SGHRS and YFSETQ. The CDR3 nucleotides read TGCGCCAGCAGCTCCCTACAGGGTAGCTCCTACGAGCAGTACTTC. Its translation: CASSSLQGSSYEQYF.

As DNA, the CDR3 is TGTGCCAGCAGTTACGATGGGAAACGGGGTCAGCCCCAGCATTTT. Its protein is CASSYDGKRGQPQHF. V usage is TRBV6-5 and J usage is TRBJ1-5; no definite D call. Trimming stripped 2 bases from V and 6 bases from J, with 14 bases between. This CDR3 contains 15 residues. Germline CDR1 reads MNHEY; CDR2 reads SVGAGI.

This clonotype was observed a handful of times. This rearrangement joins TRBV3-1 to TRBJ2-7, with 13 nucleotides matching TRBD2. Germline V gene lookup returns CDR1 LGHDT and CDR2 YNNKEL (reference sequence). CDR3 length equals 15 residues. V lost 0 bases, J lost 8 bases, and 4 bases stayed unmatched. CDR3 sequence (DNA): TGTGCCAGCAGCCAAGACAGACTAGCGGGGGGCAAGCAGTACTTC. It yields the protein CASSQDRLAGGKQYF.

This clonotype was recorded a few times. J is TRBJ2-1 and V is TRBV7-3, with 10 bases identical to TRBD2. Trimming cost V 4 bases and J 7 bases; bases outside gene matches: 7. The germline V gene encodes CDR1 SGHTA and CDR2 FQGTGA. The CDR3 runs to 15 residues. The CDR3 loop is CASSSLAGEPNEQFF. DNA for the CDR3: TGTGCCAGCAGCTCTCTAGCGGGGGAGCCGAATGAGCAGTTCTTC.

The V and J genes are TRBV28 and TRBJ2-2; possibly TRBD1 for D (7 bases). Germline CDR1 reads MDHEN; CDR2 reads SYDVKM. V lost 7 bases to trimming and J lost 5 bases, with 20 bases between them. This CDR3 comprises 16 residues. CDR3 coding DNA: TGTGCCAGCATCCCGGGAGACAGGGAAGTGACCGGGGAGCTGTTTTTT. Protein: CASIPGDREVTGELFF.

This chain uses TRBV24-1 with TRBJ2-1, with TRBD1 matching over 8 bases. V lost 7 bases and J lost 14; bases outside the gene matches: 9. The CDR3 totals 12 residues. Germline-derived CDR1 and CDR2 are KGHDR and SFDVKD. Here the CDR3 DNA reads TGTGCCACCAGGGACTCAGGACAGGGAAAGTTCTTC. This sequence encodes CATRDSGQGKFF.

The chain uses TRBV5-1 and TRBJ2-6, with a tentative D call TRBD1 (6 bases). V lost 4 bases, J lost 0 bases, and 14 bases lay in between. From germline, CDR1 is SGHRS and CDR2 YFSETQ. The CDR3 consists of 17 residues. Here the CDR3 reads CASSPTGTISGANVLTF. The CDR3 DNA sequence: TGCGCCAGCAGCCCGACAGGTACAATCTCTGGGGCCAACGTCCTGACTTTC.

The rearrangement uses TRBV18 and TRBJ1-1, with a weak D call TRBD1 (6 bases). The V end was cut by 2 bases, the J end by 3 bases, with 10 bases between. Germline CDR1 and CDR2: KGHSH and LQKENI. The CDR3 extends over 14 amino acids. CDR3 region: CASSPTGRDTEAFF. The CDR3 region has the DNA TGTGCCAGCTCACCAACAGGGCGGGACACTGAAGCTTTCTTT.

Remarks on this clonotype: A much larger clonotype is one base distant, so this may be a read error. The chain couples TRBV6-4 to TRBJ2-4; D ambiguous. Trimming cost V 2 bases and J 9 bases, with 8 bases left between them. The CDR3 runs 12 residues. Germline assignment: CDR1 MRHNA and CDR2 SNTAGT. The CDR3 coding sequence is TGTGCCAGCAGTGACCGGTACTCCATTCAGTACTTC. Translation: CASSDRYSIQYF.

This chain joins TRBV11-2 and TRBJ2-1; D not certain. Trimming left V 0 bases short and J 0 bases short, with 9 bases between. The germline CDR1 and CDR2 sequences are SGHAT and FQNNGV. The length of the CDR3 is 16 residues. The CDR3 here is CASSLEPGRSYNEQFF. In DNA, the CDR3 is TGTGCCAGCAGCTTAGAACCAGGCCGCTCCTACAATGAGCAGTTCTTC.

The chain uses TRBV27 and TRBJ1-2; TRBD1 agrees at 9 bases. Germline CDR1 is MNHEY and CDR2 is SMNVEV (reference sequence). The CDR3 has 14 amino acids. J was trimmed by 2 bases and V by 7 bases; bases with no gene match: 5. Here the CDR3 DNA reads TGTGCCAGCACCGGGACAGGGCACAACTATGGCTACACCTTC. Its translation: CASTGTGHNYGYTF.

In its sample, this clonotype was seen many times. The V call is TRBV30, the J call TRBJ1-6; unclear D gene. Germline loops: CDR1 GTSNPN, CDR2 SVGIG (reference sequence). The V end lost 1 base, the J end lost 10 bases, and 11 bases lay between the germline ends. The CDR3 is made up of 13 amino acids. CDR3: CAWSEGLESPLHF. The CDR3 nucleotides are TGTGCCTGGAGTGAGGGTTTAGAATCACCCCTCCACTTT.

The chain carries TRBV18 and TRBJ2-3; the match to TRBD1 covers 9 bases. After removal of 2 bases from V and 5 bases from J, the junction contained 2 bases not matched to a gene. The CDR3 covers 14 residues. Per germline, CDR1 KGHSH and CDR2 LQKENI. The CDR3 region has the DNA TGTGCCAGCTCACCAGGGACAGGGATAGATACGCAGTATTTT. Its translation is CASSPGTGIDTQYF.

This CDR3 reads CASSPPDSYEQYF. As DNA, the CDR3 is TGCGCCAGCAGCCCGCCGGACAGCTACGAGCAGTACTTC. The V call is TRBV4-3, the J call TRBJ2-7; possible D gene TRBD1, 6 bases. This CDR3 contains 13 residues. Trimming removed 4 bases from V and 3 bases from J, with 10 bases in between. Germline V gene sequence: CDR1 LGHNA, CDR2 YSLEER.

This clonotype showed up just a few times. CDR3 in amino acids: CASRPTTNTEAFF. For the CDR3, the DNA is TGCGCCAGCAGACCAACAACGAACACTGAAGCTTTCTTT. V and J are TRBV5-1 and TRBJ1-1; unclear D gene. The CDR3 contains 13 residues. Trimming removed 5 bases from V and 1 base from J, with 9 bases in between. Germline assignment: CDR1 SGHRS and CDR2 YFSETQ.

In DNA, the CDR3 is TGCAGTGCGCAAAGACCGAGGGACACCGGGGAGCTGTTTTTT. Residues: CSAQRPRDTGELFF. The chain combines TRBV20-1 with TRBJ2-2; TRBD2 might be the D (5 bases). This CDR3 has 14 residues. Germline V gene data show CDR1 as DFQATT and CDR2 as SNEGSKA (reference sequence). The V end lost 6 bases, the J end lost 3 bases, and 14 bases lay between the germline ends.

This clonotype has more than one count but fewer than ten. The rearrangement uses TRBV7-3 and TRBJ2-7; D possibly corresponds to TRBD2 (5 bases). Looked up from germline, CDR1 is SGHTA and CDR2 is FQGTGA. The CDR3 totals 12 residues. The V gene lost 6 bases and the J gene lost 7 bases, with 13 bases spanning the gap. The CDR3 loop is CASRSGPGEQYF. The CDR3 DNA reads TGTGCCAGCAGGAGCGGACCCGGGGAGCAGTACTTC.